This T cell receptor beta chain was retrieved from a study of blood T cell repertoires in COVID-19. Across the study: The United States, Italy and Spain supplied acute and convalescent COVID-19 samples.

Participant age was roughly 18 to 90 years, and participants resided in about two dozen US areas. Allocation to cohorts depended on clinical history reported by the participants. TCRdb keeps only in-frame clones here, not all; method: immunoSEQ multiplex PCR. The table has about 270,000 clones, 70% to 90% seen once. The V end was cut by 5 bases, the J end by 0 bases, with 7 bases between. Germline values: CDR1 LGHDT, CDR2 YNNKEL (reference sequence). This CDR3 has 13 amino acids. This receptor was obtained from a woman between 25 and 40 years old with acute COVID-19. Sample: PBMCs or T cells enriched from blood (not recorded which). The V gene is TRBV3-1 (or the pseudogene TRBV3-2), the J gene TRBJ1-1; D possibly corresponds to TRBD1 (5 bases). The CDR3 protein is CASSLGVNTEAFF. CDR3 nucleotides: TGTGCCAGCAGCTTAGGGGTGAACACTGAAGCTTTCTTT.